Listed below are T cell receptor beta chains from one sample, sequenced in a study of T cells in Graves' hyperthyroidism and ophthalmopathy. TCRdb analysed the multiplex PCR reads with MiXCR anew, one entry per CDR3 protein. Seen here are under 350,000 distinct CDR3 sequences, less than 30% observed once, and the top ten hold approximately 25%. What was sequenced was blood. The receptors were sampled from a man aged 40-49 years with Graves' hyperthyroidism that later progressed to Graves' ophthalmopathy. Both conserved end residues are part of each CDR3. D genes are given only for firm matches. Expanded clones get a size class; other rows say once, few or many, or leave the size out.

j_call | d_call | clone_size | v_call | cdr3_nt | cdr3_aa
TRBJ2-2 | . | many | TRBV5-1 | TGCGCCAGCAGCTTGGTGTCGCGGACGAACACCGGGGAGCTGTTTTTT | CASSLVSRTNTGELFF
TRBJ2-7 | . | many | TRBV30 | TGTGCCTGGAGTGTACCCCGAGCTTCCTACGAGCAGTACTTC | CAWSVPRASYEQYF
TRBJ2-2 | . | . | TRBV6-1 | TGTGCCAGCGCCCCTTTGTCCGGGGGATCGAACACCGGGGAGCTGTTTTTT | CASAPLSGGSNTGELFF
TRBJ1-1 | . | many | TRBV5-1 | TGCGCCAGCAGCTTAGCCGTAAGCACTGAAGCTTTCTTT | CASSLAVSTEAFF
TRBJ2-5 | . | many | TRBV29-1 | TGCAGCGTCCGACCTCCGGAGACCCAGTACTTC | CSVRPPETQYF
TRBJ1-2 | . | many | TRBV2 | TGTGCCAGCAGTGAAGGTTCAGTGGGGGAGCGCTACACCTTC | CASSEGSVGERYTF
TRBJ1-2 | . | . | TRBV6-1 | TGTGCCAGCAGTGAAGGAGGGTGGGGATATGGCTACACCTTC | CASSEGGWGYGYTF
TRBJ1-5 | . | many | TRBV5-1 | TGCGCCAGCAGCTTGGATGGGGAACAGCCCCAGCATTTT | CASSLDGEQPQHF
TRBJ2-5 | . | many | TRBV7-8 | TGTGCCAGCAGCCCTGCTCTAGGGAAAGAGACCCAGTACTTC | CASSPALGKETQYF
TRBJ2-7 | . | many | TRBV4-2 | TGTGCCAGCAGCCAAGCTTCGGCTTACGAGCAGTACTTC | CASSQASAYEQYF
TRBJ2-5 | TRBD2 | . | TRBV19 | TGTGCCAGTAGTCCGCTGGCAGGGACGGTAGCGGGAGTTGAGACCCAGTACTTC | CASSPLAGTVAGVETQYF
TRBJ2-7 | TRBD2 | many | TRBV18 | TGTGCCAGCTCCCCAGGACTAGCGGGAAGCAACGAGCAGTACTTC | CASSPGLAGSNEQYF
TRBJ2-5 | TRBD2 | few | TRBV25-1 | TGTGCCAGCAGTACCCCTCTAGCGGTCGGAGGGGAGACCCAGTACTTC | CASSTPLAVGGETQYF
TRBJ2-2 | TRBD2 | many | TRBV24-1 | TGTGCCACCAGTGACCCGGGACTAGCGGGAGGGAACACCGGGGAGCTGTTTTTT | CATSDPGLAGGNTGELFF
TRBJ1-1 | . | . | TRBV29-1 | TGCAGCGTTAAAGACAGCTCGTTGAACACTGAAGCTTTCTTT | CSVKDSSLNTEAFF
TRBJ1-3 | . | many | TRBV11-1 | TGTGCCAGCAGCTTAGAGACTTCAAACTCTGGAAACACCATATATTTT | CASSLETSNSGNTIYF
TRBJ1-1 | . | few | TRBV12-3/TRBV12-4 | TGTGCCAGCAACAATGGACAGCCAAACACTGAAGCTTTCTTT | CASNNGQPNTEAFF
TRBJ1-1 | . | few | TRBV18 | TGTGCCAGCTCACCCCCCGGGGGCGCGGCGAACACTGAAGCTTTCTTT | CASSPPGGAANTEAFF
TRBJ1-5 | . | many | TRBV27 | TGTGCCAGCCGACTTGATTATAGCAATCAGCCCCAGCATTTT | CASRLDYSNQPQHF
TRBJ2-7 | . | . | TRBV6-5 | TGTGCCAGCAGTTACTCCCTAGACGCTGCCTACGAGCAGTACTTC | CASSYSLDAAYEQYF
TRBJ2-7 | . | many | TRBV28 | TGTGCCAGCACCAAATACAGGAGGCCCTCCTACGAGCAGTACTTC | CASTKYRRPSYEQYF
TRBJ2-5 | . | once | TRBV20-1 | TGCAGTGCTGGAGGGGCGTGGGGGAGAGAGACCCAGTACTTC | CSAGGAWGRETQYF
TRBJ2-7 | . | many | TRBV3-1 | TGTGCCAGCAGCCAAGTGAACGAGCAGTACTTC | CASSQVNEQYF
TRBJ1-2 | TRBD1 | many | TRBV7-9 | TGTGCCAGCAGCTTAGCCACAGGGGGCAGTGGCTACACCTTC | CASSLATGGSGYTF
TRBJ2-7 | TRBD2 | many | TRBV5-1 | TGCGCCAGCAGCTCAGCTAGCGGGAGCTCCTACGAGCAGTACTTC | CASSSASGSSYEQYF
TRBJ2-4 | . | many | TRBV2 | TGTGCCAGCAGTGAAGCGCTTCAGTACTTC | CASSEALQYF
TRBJ1-2 | . | many | TRBV14 | TGTGCCAGCAGCCAATCCTTTGGGTCCCGGGTTGGCTACACCTTC | CASSQSFGSRVGYTF
TRBJ1-2 | . | . | TRBV3-1 | TGTGCCAGCAGCCTCCCCGGGGGTGGCTACACCTTC | CASSLPGGGYTF
TRBJ2-2 | TRBD2 | . | TRBV12-3/TRBV12-4 | TGTGCCAGCAGTTTAAACCCGACTAGCGGGAGTGTAGCTACCGGGGAGCTGTTTTTT | CASSLNPTSGSVATGELFF